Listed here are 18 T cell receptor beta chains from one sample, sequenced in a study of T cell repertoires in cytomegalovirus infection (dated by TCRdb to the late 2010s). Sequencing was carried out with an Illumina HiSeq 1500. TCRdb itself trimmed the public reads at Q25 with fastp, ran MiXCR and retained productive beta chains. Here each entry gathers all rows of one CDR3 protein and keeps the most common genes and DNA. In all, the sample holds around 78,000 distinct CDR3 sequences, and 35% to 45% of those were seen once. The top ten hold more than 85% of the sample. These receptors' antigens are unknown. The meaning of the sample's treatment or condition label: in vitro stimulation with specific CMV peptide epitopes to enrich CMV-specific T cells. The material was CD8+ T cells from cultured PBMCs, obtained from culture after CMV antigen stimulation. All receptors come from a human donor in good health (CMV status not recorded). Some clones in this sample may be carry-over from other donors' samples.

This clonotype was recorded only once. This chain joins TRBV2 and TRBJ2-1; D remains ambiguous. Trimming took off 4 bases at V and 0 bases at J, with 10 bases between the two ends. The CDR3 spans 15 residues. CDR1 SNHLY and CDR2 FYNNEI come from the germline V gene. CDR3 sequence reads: CASSARLSSYNEQFF. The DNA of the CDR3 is TGTGCCAGCAGTGCACGACTCAGCTCCTACAATGAGCAGTTCTTC.

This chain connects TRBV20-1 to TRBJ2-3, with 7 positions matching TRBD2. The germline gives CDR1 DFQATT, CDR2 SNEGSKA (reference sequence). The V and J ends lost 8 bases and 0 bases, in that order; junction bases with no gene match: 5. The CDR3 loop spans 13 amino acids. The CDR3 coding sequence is TGCAGTCCCCTAGCGGAAAGCACAGATACGCAGTATTTT. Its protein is CSPLAESTDTQYF.

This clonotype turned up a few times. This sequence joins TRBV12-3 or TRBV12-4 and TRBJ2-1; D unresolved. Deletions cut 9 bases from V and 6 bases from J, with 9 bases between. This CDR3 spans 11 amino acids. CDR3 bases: TGTGCCAGTACGAACAGCAATGAGCAGTTCTTC. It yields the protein CASTNSNEQFF.

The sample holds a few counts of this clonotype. This CDR3 is CASSLLLAGGHYNEQFF. The CDR3 coding sequence is TGTGCCAGCAGCTTATTACTAGCGGGGGGGCATTACAATGAGCAGTTCTTC. The rearrangement joins TRBV7-2 to TRBJ2-1; TRBD2 aligns across 13 bases. With 2 bases clipped from V and 4 bases from J, the junction kept 5 bases outside the gene matches. The CDR3 spans 17 residues. CDR1 and CDR2 (germline): SGHTA, FQGNSA.

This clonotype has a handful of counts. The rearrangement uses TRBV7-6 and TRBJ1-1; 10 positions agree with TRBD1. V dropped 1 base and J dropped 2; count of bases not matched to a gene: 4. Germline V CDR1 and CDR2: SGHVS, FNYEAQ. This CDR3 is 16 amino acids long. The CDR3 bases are TGTGCCAGCAGCTTAGACCGGGACAGGGGTAACACTGAAGCTTTCTTT. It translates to CASSLDRDRGNTEAFF.

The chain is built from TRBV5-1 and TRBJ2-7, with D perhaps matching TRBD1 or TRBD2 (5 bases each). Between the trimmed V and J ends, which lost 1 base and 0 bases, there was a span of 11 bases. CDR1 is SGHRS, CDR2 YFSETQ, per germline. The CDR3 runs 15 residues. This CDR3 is CASSLYWGSSYEQYF. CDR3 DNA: TGCGCCAGCAGCTTGTACTGGGGGAGCTCCTACGAGCAGTACTTC.

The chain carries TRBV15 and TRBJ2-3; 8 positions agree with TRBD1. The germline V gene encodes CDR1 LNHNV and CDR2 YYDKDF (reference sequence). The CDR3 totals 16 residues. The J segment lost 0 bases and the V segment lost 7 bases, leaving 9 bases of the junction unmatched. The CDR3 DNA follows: TGTGCCACCAACCCGGGACAGGCGATTAGCACAGATACGCAGTATTTT. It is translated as CATNPGQAISTDTQYF.

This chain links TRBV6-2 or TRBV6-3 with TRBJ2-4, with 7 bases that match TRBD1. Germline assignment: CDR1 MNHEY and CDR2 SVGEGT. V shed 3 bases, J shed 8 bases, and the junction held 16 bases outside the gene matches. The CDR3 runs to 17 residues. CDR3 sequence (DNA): TGTGCCAGCAGTTATTTCCGACAGGGTGAGGAGTGGTACATTCAGTACTTC. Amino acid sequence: CASSYFRQGEEWYIQYF.

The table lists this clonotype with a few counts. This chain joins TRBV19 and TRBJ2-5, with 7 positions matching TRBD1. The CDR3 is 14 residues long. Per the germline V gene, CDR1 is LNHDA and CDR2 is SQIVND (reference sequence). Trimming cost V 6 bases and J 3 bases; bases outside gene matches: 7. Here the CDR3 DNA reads TGTGCCAGTAGGCCCCCCGACAGGGAAGAGACCCAGTACTTC. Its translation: CASRPPDREETQYF.

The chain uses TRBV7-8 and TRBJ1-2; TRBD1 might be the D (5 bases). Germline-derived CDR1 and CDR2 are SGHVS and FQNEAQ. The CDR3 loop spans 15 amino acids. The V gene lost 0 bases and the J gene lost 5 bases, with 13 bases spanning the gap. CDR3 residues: CASSLADQGIYGYTF. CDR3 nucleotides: TGTGCCAGCAGCTTAGCTGATCAGGGAATATATGGCTACACCTTC.

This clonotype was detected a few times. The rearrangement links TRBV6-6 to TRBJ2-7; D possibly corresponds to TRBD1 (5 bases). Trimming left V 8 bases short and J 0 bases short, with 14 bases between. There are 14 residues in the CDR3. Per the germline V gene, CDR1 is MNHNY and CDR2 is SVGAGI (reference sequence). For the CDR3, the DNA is TGTGCCAGCCAGGGTGGATTCAGCTCCTACGAGCAGTACTTC. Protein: CASQGGFSSYEQYF.

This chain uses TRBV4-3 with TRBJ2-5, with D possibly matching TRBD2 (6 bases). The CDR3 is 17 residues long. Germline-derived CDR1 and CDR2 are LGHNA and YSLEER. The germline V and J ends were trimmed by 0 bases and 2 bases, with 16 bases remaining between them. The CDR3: CASSQDLSGRYQETQYF. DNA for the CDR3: TGCGCCAGCAGCCAAGATCTCAGCGGGCGATATCAAGAGACCCAGTACTTC.

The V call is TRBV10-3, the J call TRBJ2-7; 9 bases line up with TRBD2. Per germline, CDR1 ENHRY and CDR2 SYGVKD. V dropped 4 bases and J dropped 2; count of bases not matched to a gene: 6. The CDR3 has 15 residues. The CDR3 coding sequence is TGTGCCATCAGTGTTGGTCTAGCGGGGACCTACGAGCAGTACTTC. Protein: CAISVGLAGTYEQYF.

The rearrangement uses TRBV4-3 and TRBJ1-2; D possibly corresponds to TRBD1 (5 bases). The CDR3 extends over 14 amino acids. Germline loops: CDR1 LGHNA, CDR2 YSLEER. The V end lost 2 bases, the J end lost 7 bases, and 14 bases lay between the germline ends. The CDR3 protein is CASSQRKGRAGYTF. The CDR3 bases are TGCGCCAGCAGCCAACGGAAGGGCAGGGCTGGCTACACCTTC.

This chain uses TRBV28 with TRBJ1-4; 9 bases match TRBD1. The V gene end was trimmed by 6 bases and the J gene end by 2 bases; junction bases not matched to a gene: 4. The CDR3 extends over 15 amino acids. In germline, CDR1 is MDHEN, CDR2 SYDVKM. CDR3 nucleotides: TGTGCCAGCAGCTCCGACAGGGGGACTAATGAAAAACTGTTTTTT. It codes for CASSSDRGTNEKLFF.

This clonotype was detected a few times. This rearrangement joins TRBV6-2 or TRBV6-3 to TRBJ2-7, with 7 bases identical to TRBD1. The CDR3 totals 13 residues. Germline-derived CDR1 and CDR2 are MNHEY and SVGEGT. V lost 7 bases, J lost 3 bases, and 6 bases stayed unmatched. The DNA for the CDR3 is TGTGCCAGCACAGGACAGGATAACTACGAGCAGTACTTC. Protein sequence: CASTGQDNYEQYF.

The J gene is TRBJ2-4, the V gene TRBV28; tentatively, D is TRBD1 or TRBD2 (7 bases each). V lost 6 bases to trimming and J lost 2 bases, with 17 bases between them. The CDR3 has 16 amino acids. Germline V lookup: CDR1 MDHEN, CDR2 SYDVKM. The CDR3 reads CASSNQGGGTKNIQYF. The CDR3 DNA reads TGTGCCAGCAGCAATCAGGGGGGGGGAACCAAAAACATTCAGTACTTC.

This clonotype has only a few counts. The CDR3: CASSSTGGLGSPLHF. In DNA, the CDR3 is TGTGCCAGCAGTTCGACAGGGGGGTTGGGTTCACCCCTCCACTTT. The V call is TRBV28, the J call TRBJ1-6; 9 bases map to TRBD1. The germline V gene encodes CDR1 MDHEN and CDR2 SYDVKM. This CDR3 region has 15 residues. V shed 4 bases and J 9 bases; nucleotides not matched to a gene: 7.